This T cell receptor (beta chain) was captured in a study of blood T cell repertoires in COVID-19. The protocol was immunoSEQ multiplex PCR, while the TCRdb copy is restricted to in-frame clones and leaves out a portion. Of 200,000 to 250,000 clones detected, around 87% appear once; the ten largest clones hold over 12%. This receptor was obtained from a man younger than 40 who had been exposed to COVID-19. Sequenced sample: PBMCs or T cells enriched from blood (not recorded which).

CDR3: CASSPRTGEGYGYTF. The DNA for the CDR3 is TGTGCCAGCTCACCGAGGACAGGGGAAGGCTATGGCTACACCTTC. The chain links TRBV18 to TRBJ1-2, with 9 positions matching TRBD1. Germline lookup yields CDR1 KGHSH and CDR2 LQKENI. V lost 3 bases, J lost 4 bases, and 6 bases stayed unmatched. The length of the CDR3 is 15 residues.